The 14 T cell receptor beta chains listed next were all sequenced from one sample in a study of robustness of blood B and T cell sequencing. mRNA, not genomic DNA, served as the source for TCR beta repertoires. The cDNA carried a universal priming site added by a 5' template-switch oligo. A 12-nucleotide random UMI in the template-switch oligo labeled every cDNA molecule. MiXCR, run by TCRdb on the PCR reads, gives a single entry per CDR3 protein. The sample yields under 1,500 distinct CDR3 sequences, around 73% seen once. Material for sequencing was peripheral blood. These receptors all stem from a human donor in good health.

The table lists this clonotype with a count of one. V gene TRBV29-1 combines with J gene TRBJ1-1; 7 bases are shared with TRBD1. This CDR3 spans 14 amino acids. The trim removed 3 bases at V and 4 bases at J, leaving 8 bases unmatched. CDR1 is SQVTM, CDR2 ANQGSEA, per germline. Here the CDR3 reads CSVEGGKGATEAFF. DNA for the CDR3: TGCAGCGTTGAGGGGGGCAAGGGGGCCACTGAAGCTTTCTTT.

This clonotype was observed a handful of times. The rearrangement uses TRBV25-1 and TRBJ2-7; 10 nucleotides align to TRBD2. CDR3 length: 15 amino acids. Germline V gene sequence: CDR1 MGHDK, CDR2 SYGVNS. Trimming removed 2 bases from V and 1 base from J; junction bases left unmatched: 2. In nucleotides, the CDR3 is TGTGCCAGCAGTGAAATAGCGGGGGGTTCCTACGAGCAGTACTTC. Translated, it gives CASSEIAGGSYEQYF.

The chain combines TRBV5-5 with TRBJ1-1; 7 nucleotides line up with TRBD1. The CDR3 loop spans 14 amino acids. Trimming took 2 bases from V and 4 from J; bases not matched to a gene: 5. Germline lookup yields CDR1 SGHKS and CDR2 YYEKEE (reference sequence). This chain's CDR3 is CASSLQGSGTEAFF. For the CDR3, the DNA is TGTGCCAGCAGCTTACAGGGGTCGGGCACTGAAGCTTTCTTT.

This clonotype is labeled as large. V usage is TRBV5-4 and J usage is TRBJ1-5; D is uncertain. Trimming took off 0 bases at V and 0 bases at J, with 16 bases between the two ends. Germline values: CDR1 SGHNT, CDR2 YYREEE (reference sequence). The CDR3 spans 18 residues. CDR3 coding DNA: TGTGCCAGCAGCTTGGACCCAGAGGACCCTTATAGCAATCAGCCCCAGCATTTT. Translation gives CASSLDPEDPYSNQPQHF.

J is TRBJ2-7 and V is TRBV19; a weak D match, TRBD1 (5 bases). The CDR3 runs to 16 residues. Germline V gives CDR1 LNHDA, CDR2 SQIVND (reference sequence). Trimming took off 9 bases at V and 0 bases at J, with 21 bases between the two ends. CDR3 sequence reads: CASSPDSFQSSYEQYF. The CDR3 DNA is TGTGCCAGCTCCCCAGACAGTTTCCAGAGCTCCTACGAGCAGTACTTC.

This clonotype is classed as large. This rearrangement joins TRBV5-4 to TRBJ2-4; 8 bases are a match to TRBD1. Per the germline V gene, CDR1 is SGHNT and CDR2 is YYREEE (reference sequence). V trimming: 3 bases; J trimming: 0 bases; junction bases outside the gene matches: 11. CDR3 length equals 18 residues. CDR3 sequence: CASSSGTGERLAKNIQYF. In nucleotides, the CDR3 is TGTGCCAGCAGCTCGGGGACAGGAGAAAGATTAGCCAAAAACATTCAGTACTTC.

V and J are TRBV5-5 and TRBJ2-3, with D perhaps matching TRBD2 (5 bases). The CDR3 is made up of 17 amino acids. Per the germline V gene, CDR1 is SGHKS and CDR2 is YYEKEE (reference sequence). The V gene lost 0 bases and the J gene lost 6 bases, with 20 bases spanning the gap. The CDR3 protein is CASSLAGIVGRSDTQYF. For the CDR3, the DNA is TGTGCCAGCAGCTTGGCCGGGATCGTGGGTCGGTCGGATACGCAGTATTTT.

This clonotype was seen more than once but under ten times. The chain employs TRBV10-2 and TRBJ1-1; D may be TRBD1 (6 bases). Trimming removed 6 bases from V and 4 bases from J, with 12 bases in between. Germline assignment: CDR1 WSHSY and CDR2 SAAADI. This CDR3 has 13 amino acids. For the CDR3, the DNA is TGCGCCAGCAGAGTACAGGGAAGCACTGAAGCTTTCTTT. This encodes CASRVQGSTEAFF.

This chain joins TRBV5-8 and TRBJ2-1, with 15 positions matching TRBD2. CDR3 size: 17 residues. The germline V gene has CDR1 SGHTS and CDR2 YDEGEE. V was clipped by 2 bases and J by 4 bases; unmatched bases: 4. CDR3 sequence (DNA): TGTGCCAGCAGCTTCCCCGGGACTAGCGGGGGGTACAATGAGCAGTTCTTC. Translating gives CASSFPGTSGGYNEQFF.

This sequence joins TRBV10-3 and TRBJ1-1, with 9 bases fitting TRBD1. Trimming removed 6 bases from V and 4 bases from J; junction bases left unmatched: 9. Germline CDR1 and CDR2: ENHRY and SYGVKD. The CDR3 sequence is 15 residues long. This chain's CDR3 is CAISTSGQGPTEAFF. The CDR3 DNA sequence: TGTGCCATCAGCACCTCGGGACAGGGCCCCACTGAAGCTTTCTTT.

The rearrangement links TRBV6-2 or TRBV6-3 to TRBJ2-3; TRBD2 aligns across 12 bases. CDR3 length: 14 residues. Germline loops: CDR1 MNHEY, CDR2 SVGEGT. V trimming: 11 bases; J trimming: 2 bases; junction bases outside the gene matches: 5. The CDR3 nucleotides are TGTGCCGGTTCTAGCGGGGGGGCCACAGATACGCAGTATTTT. It specifies CAGSSGGATDTQYF.

This clonotype has a handful of counts. The chain is built from TRBV6-6 and TRBJ2-7, with D perhaps TRBD2 (7 bases). Germline values: CDR1 MNHNY, CDR2 SVGAGI (reference sequence). Trimming cost V 5 bases and J 5 bases, with 16 bases left between them. The CDR3 is 14 amino acids. CDR3 region: CASSISGDNHEQYF. The CDR3 bases are TGTGCCAGCAGTATAAGCGGGGACAATCACGAGCAGTACTTC.

The CDR3 DNA reads TGTGCCTGGAGTCAAGTGGCAGGGGGACTATTGGGGACTGAAGCTTTCTTT. It specifies CAWSQVAGGLLGTEAFF. The rearrangement joins TRBV30 to TRBJ1-1; 7 nucleotides agree with TRBD1. Germline V CDR1 and CDR2: GTSNPN, SVGIG (reference sequence). This CDR3 spans 17 amino acids. V was pared by 2 bases and J by 5 bases, with 17 bases of the junction left unmatched.

The chain is built from TRBV10-3 and TRBJ2-7; D is uncertain. V lost 7 bases and J 5 bases, leaving 9 bases between the germline ends. The CDR3 extends over 11 amino acids. The germline V gene encodes CDR1 ENHRY and CDR2 SYGVKD. The CDR3 sequence: CAIMGSHEQYF. CDR3 nucleotide sequence: TGTGCCATCATGGGGTCCCACGAGCAGTACTTC.